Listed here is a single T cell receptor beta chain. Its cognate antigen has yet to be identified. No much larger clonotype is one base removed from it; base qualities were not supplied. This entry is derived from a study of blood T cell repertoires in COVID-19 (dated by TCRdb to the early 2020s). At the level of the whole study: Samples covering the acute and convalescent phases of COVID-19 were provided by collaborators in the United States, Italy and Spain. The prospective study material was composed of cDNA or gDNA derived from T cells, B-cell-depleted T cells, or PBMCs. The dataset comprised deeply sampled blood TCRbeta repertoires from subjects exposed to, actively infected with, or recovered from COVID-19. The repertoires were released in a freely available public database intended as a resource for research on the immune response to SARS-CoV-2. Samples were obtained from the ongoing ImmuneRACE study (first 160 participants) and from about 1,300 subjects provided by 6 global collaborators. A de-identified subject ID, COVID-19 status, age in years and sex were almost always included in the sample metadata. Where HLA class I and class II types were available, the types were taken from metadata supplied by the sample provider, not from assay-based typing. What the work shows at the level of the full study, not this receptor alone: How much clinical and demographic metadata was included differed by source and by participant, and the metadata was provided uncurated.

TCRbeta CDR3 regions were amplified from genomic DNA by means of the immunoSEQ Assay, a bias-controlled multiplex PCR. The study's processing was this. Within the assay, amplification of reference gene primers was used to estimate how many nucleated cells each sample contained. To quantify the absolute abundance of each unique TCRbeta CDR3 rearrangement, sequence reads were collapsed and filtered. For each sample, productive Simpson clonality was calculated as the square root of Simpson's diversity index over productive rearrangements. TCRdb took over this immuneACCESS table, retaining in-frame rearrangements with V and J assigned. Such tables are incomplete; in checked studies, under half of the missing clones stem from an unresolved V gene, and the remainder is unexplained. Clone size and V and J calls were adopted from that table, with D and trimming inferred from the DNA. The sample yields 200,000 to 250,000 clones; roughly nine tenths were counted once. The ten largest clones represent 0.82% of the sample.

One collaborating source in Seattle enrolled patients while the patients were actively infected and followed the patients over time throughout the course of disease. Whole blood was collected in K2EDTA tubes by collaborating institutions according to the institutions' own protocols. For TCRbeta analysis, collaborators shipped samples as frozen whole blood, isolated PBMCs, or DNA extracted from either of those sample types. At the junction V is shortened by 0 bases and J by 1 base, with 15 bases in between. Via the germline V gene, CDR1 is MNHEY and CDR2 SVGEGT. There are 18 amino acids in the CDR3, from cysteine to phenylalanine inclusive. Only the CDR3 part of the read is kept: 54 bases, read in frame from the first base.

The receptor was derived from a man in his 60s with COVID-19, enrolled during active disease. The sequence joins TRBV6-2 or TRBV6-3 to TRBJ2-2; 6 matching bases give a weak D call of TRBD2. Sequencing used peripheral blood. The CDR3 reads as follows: CASSYSIVLAENTGELFF. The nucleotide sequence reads TGTGCCAGCAGTTACTCGATTGTACTAGCTGAGAACACCGGGGAGCTGTTTTTT.